The 29 T cell receptor beta chains below come from one sample, sequenced in a study of human T cells and chemical hapten exposure (dated by TCRdb to the early 2020s). Libraries were made using 5' RACE. This sample was sequenced with an Illumina MiSeq. The raw public reads went through TCRdb reprocessing: fastp at Q25, MiXCR clone calling, in-frame beta chains kept. Entries that share a CDR3 protein sequence are merged under the most common genes and DNA. The sample yields about 81,000 distinct CDR3 sequences; roughly 15% were counted once. Clones ranked in the top ten supply around 7% of the sample. Total RNA was extracted from unfractionated whole blood collected in Tempus Blood RNA tubes. These TCRs come from a female donor in good health.

At least ten counts were recorded for this clonotype. The chain carries TRBV25-1 and TRBJ2-2; TRBD1 matches at 7 bases. Germline-derived CDR1 and CDR2 are MGHDK and SYGVNS. With 4 bases clipped from V and 5 bases from J, the junction kept 1 base outside the gene matches. This CDR3 is built from 13 residues. CDR3 DNA sequence: TGTGCCAGCAGTGGGACAGGAACCGGGGAGCTGTTTTTT. Protein sequence: CASSGTGTGELFF.

This clonotype was counted a few times. The chain joins TRBV6-5 to TRBJ2-1; TRBD2 agrees at 7 bases. CDR3 length: 14 amino acids. The J segment lost 7 bases and the V segment lost 2 bases, leaving 5 bases of the junction unmatched. The germline gives CDR1 MNHEY, CDR2 SVGAGI. CDR3 amino acids: CASSYPGGRNEQFF. The CDR3 nucleotides read TGTGCCAGCAGTTACCCGGGCGGGAGAAATGAGCAGTTCTTC.

CDR3 in DNA: TGTGCCTGGAGTGTATTCCGCCCAGGGTACACTGAAGCTTTCTTT. Residues: CAWSVFRPGYTEAFF. The chain is built from TRBV30 and TRBJ1-1, with D possibly being TRBD1 (5 bases). The length of the CDR3 is 15 residues. Germline CDR1 is GTSNPN and CDR2 is SVGIG (reference sequence). Trimming cost V 0 bases and J 3 bases, with 14 bases left between them.

This clonotype was recorded a few times. The DNA of the CDR3 is TGCAGCGTTGACAGGGAAGCTGAAGCTTTCTTT. Protein product: CSVDREAEAFF. The chain carries TRBV29-1 and TRBJ1-1, with a tentative D call TRBD1 (5 bases). Trimming took 3 bases from V and 6 from J, leaving 8 bases between them. The CDR3 contains 11 residues. The germline V gene encodes CDR1 SQVTM and CDR2 ANQGSEA.

In its sample, this clonotype was seen a few times. This chain uses TRBV12-3 or TRBV12-4 with TRBJ1-5; TRBD1 is a possible D gene (5 bases). The V gene lost 1 base and the J gene lost 4 bases, with 11 bases spanning the gap. CDR3 size: 15 residues. This CDR3 is CASSLVGQGNQPQHF. CDR3 DNA: TGTGCCAGCAGTTTAGTGGGCCAGGGTAATCAGCCCCAGCATTTT.

The chain combines TRBV12-3 or TRBV12-4 with TRBJ1-1; the D is unclear. V lost 5 bases and J 3 bases, leaving 7 bases between the germline ends. The CDR3 has 12 residues. The CDR3, as DNA: TGTGCCAGCAGTCGGGAGTACACTGAAGCTTTCTTT. It is translated as CASSREYTEAFF.

This clonotype was detected ten times or more. The CDR3 DNA follows: TGTGCCAGCAGTCTCATAGTAAGGTCGGGAAACATTCAGTACTTC. Translating it yields CASSLIVRSGNIQYF. The chain joins TRBV28 to TRBJ2-4; D gene unclear. The CDR3 is 15 residues long. The V gene lost 5 bases and the J gene lost 6 bases, with 17 bases spanning the gap. From germline, CDR1 is MDHEN and CDR2 SYDVKM.

This clonotype occurred a few times. This chain uses TRBV7-9 with TRBJ2-3; the D gene is possibly TRBD1 (6 bases). CDR1 and CDR2 (germline): SEHNR, FQNEAQ (reference sequence). This CDR3 is built from 12 residues. V was pared by 7 bases and J by 14 bases, with 19 bases between. CDR3 amino acids: CASKTTGRIAYF. The CDR3, as DNA: TGTGCCAGCAAAACAACAGGGAGAATTGCGTATTTT.

A few counts support this clonotype. The rearrangement joins TRBV7-8 to TRBJ1-2, with unresolved D. The V end was cut by 3 bases, the J end by 5 bases, with 10 bases between. Germline V CDR1 and CDR2: SGHVS, FQNEAQ. The CDR3 has 13 residues. The CDR3 reads CASSFGRKYGYTF. The CDR3 nucleotides read TGTGCCAGCAGCTTTGGCAGGAAGTATGGCTACACCTTC.

This clonotype was seen a few times. The gene calls are TRBV12-3 or TRBV12-4 and TRBJ1-6, with TRBD1 matching over 10 bases. The CDR3 runs to 16 residues. After removal of 6 bases from V and 1 base from J, the junction contained 3 bases not matched to a gene. CDR3 sequence reads: CASRTGGGSYNSPLHF. CDR3 in DNA: TGTGCCAGCAGGACAGGGGGCGGATCCTATAATTCACCCCTCCACTTT.

This clonotype was recorded a few times. The chain uses TRBV7-2 and TRBJ2-3; 15 positions match TRBD2. The germline V gene has CDR1 SGHTA and CDR2 FQGNSA. This CDR3 has 16 amino acids. Trimming cost V 3 bases and J 7 bases; bases outside gene matches: 5. The DNA for the CDR3 is TGTGCCAGCAGCTTCGGACTAGCGGGGGGGCTAAATACGCAGTATTTT. This sequence encodes CASSFGLAGGLNTQYF.

This clonotype has just a few counts. This CDR3 is CASSRPAGGPDTQYF. CDR3 DNA sequence: TGTGCCAGCAGCCGCCCAGCGGGAGGGCCAGATACGCAGTATTTT. The rearrangement uses TRBV7-2 and TRBJ2-3; 10 bases map to TRBD2. V trimming: 5 bases; J trimming: 4 bases; junction bases outside the gene matches: 6. The CDR3 loop spans 15 amino acids. The germline gives CDR1 SGHTA, CDR2 FQGNSA. The full variable domain, in which reference TRBV7-2 and TRBJ2-3 provide the parts outside the CDR3, is GAGVSQSPSNKVTEKGKDVELRCDPISGHTALYWYRQSLGQGLEFLIYFQGNSAPDKSGLPSDRFSAERTGGSVSTLTIQRTQQEDSAVYLCASSRPAGGPDTQYFGPGTRLTVL.

A few counts support this clonotype. The CDR3 DNA reads as TGTGCCAGCAGCCTAGGGGGCGTGGGTAGCAATCAGCCCCAGCATTTT. It specifies CASSLGGVGSNQPQHF. The chain has TRBV12-3 or TRBV12-4 and TRBJ1-5, with 7 bases fitting TRBD1. The CDR3 extends over 16 amino acids. After removal of 6 bases from V and 0 bases from J, the junction contained 8 bases not matched to a gene.

The genes are TRBV7-2 and TRBJ2-1; D gene uncertain. The V and J ends lost 1 base and 5 bases respectively, with 9 bases between them. This CDR3 is built from 14 residues. Germline CDR1 and CDR2: SGHTA and FQGNSA. DNA of the CDR3: TGTGCCAGCAGCTTAGGGCACGCCAACAATGAGCAGTTCTTC. It translates to CASSLGHANNEQFF. The variable domain in full, with the rest retrieved from reference TRBV7-2 and TRBJ2-1, is GAGVSQSPSNKVTEKGKDVELRCDPISGHTALYWYRQSLGQGLEFLIYFQGNSAPDKSGLPSDRFSAERTGGSVSTLTIQRTQQEDSAVYLCASSLGHANNEQFFGPGTRLTVL.

This clonotype occurred a few times. The junction and the germline gene differ at one end; a read error may be behind it. The chain employs TRBV2 and TRBJ2-5, with D possibly TRBD1 on 5 matching bases. Germline assignment: CDR1 SNHLY and CDR2 FYNNEI. This CDR3 is 11 amino acids long. CDR3 region: CASTRDSLLDF. The CDR3 DNA follows: TGTGCCAGCACCCGTGACAGCTTGCTGGACTTC.

This clonotype occurred a few times. J is TRBJ2-3 and V is TRBV2, with 7 bases fitting TRBD2. This CDR3 comprises 14 residues. In germline, CDR1 is SNHLY, CDR2 FYNNEI. V was pared by 7 bases and J by 2 bases, with 6 bases of the junction left unmatched. CDR3 sequence (DNA): TGTGCCAGCAATCGAGCGGGACCCACAGATACGCAGTATTTT. It specifies CASNRAGPTDTQYF.

This clonotype came up a few times. The rearrangement joins TRBV2 to TRBJ1-2, with D maybe TRBD1 (6 bases). This CDR3 contains 14 residues. Germline values: CDR1 SNHLY, CDR2 FYNNEI. With 2 bases removed from V and 8 bases from J, the gap between germline ends came to 15 bases. The CDR3 loop reads CASSERGEGVGYTF. DNA for the CDR3: TGTGCCAGCAGTGAACGGGGTGAGGGGGTCGGCTACACCTTC.

This chain joins TRBV12-3 or TRBV12-4 and TRBJ2-5; no reliable D call. The V gene lost 0 bases and the J gene lost 3 bases, with 8 bases spanning the gap. The CDR3 is 14 amino acids. CDR3 in DNA: TGTGCCAGCAGTTTAGCGGCCGTGAAAGAGACCCAGTACTTC. Protein: CASSLAAVKETQYF.

The sample holds a few counts of this clonotype. The chain employs TRBV10-3 and TRBJ1-2, with unresolved D. This CDR3 region has 14 residues. CDR1 is ENHRY and CDR2 is SYGVKD in the germline V gene. V lost 3 bases and J lost 1, with 9 bases in between. This CDR3 reads CAISDHSNNYGYTF. DNA for the CDR3: TGTGCCATCAGTGACCACAGCAATAACTATGGCTACACCTTC.

The chain joins TRBV18 to TRBJ1-1; 8 nucleotides align to TRBD1. From germline, CDR1 is KGHSH and CDR2 LQKENI. The CDR3 consists of 15 residues. Trimming took 6 bases from V and 4 from J; bases not matched to a gene: 10. CDR3: CASSRQGTLGTEAFF. The CDR3 DNA follows: TGTGCCAGCTCCCGACAGGGGACCCTGGGCACTGAAGCTTTCTTT.

The rearrangement uses TRBV7-2 and TRBJ2-5; TRBD2 matches 10 bases. The germline V gene has CDR1 SGHTA and CDR2 FQGNSA. Trimming at V came to 1 base and at J to 1 base, leaving 3 bases not matched to a gene. The CDR3 loop spans 16 amino acids. Here the CDR3 reads CASSLVSSGGQETQYF. The CDR3 coding sequence is TGTGCCAGCAGCTTAGTCTCTAGCGGGGGCCAAGAGACCCAGTACTTC. Full variable domain (outside the CDR3, taken from reference TRBV7-2 and TRBJ2-5): GAGVSQSPSNKVTEKGKDVELRCDPISGHTALYWYRQSLGQGLEFLIYFQGNSAPDKSGLPSDRFSAERTGGSVSTLTIQRTQQEDSAVYLCASSLVSSGGQETQYFGPGTRLLVL.

The V and J genes are TRBV5-6 and TRBJ2-1; weak D call: TRBD1 (6 bases). Trimming removed 5 bases at V and 4 bases at J, with 16 bases between. Germline loops: CDR1 SGHDT, CDR2 YYEEEE. The CDR3 totals 15 residues. CDR3 amino acids: CASSVGQTFYNEQFF. CDR3 nucleotides: TGTGCCAGCAGTGTGGGACAAACCTTTTACAATGAGCAGTTCTTC.

This clonotype was observed a handful of times. The chain uses TRBV6-6 and TRBJ2-2; TRBD1 agrees at 8 bases. Germline V gene sequence: CDR1 MNHNY, CDR2 SVGAGI (reference sequence). CDR3 size: 14 residues. The trim removed 7 bases at V and 1 base at J, leaving 2 bases unmatched. CDR3 coding DNA: TGTGCCAGCATAGGGACAGGGAACACCGGGGAGCTGTTTTTT. Amino acid sequence: CASIGTGNTGELFF.

There are a few counts of this clonotype. The CDR3 here is CSARKGQETQYF. The CDR3 DNA follows: TGCAGTGCTAGGAAGGGGCAAGAGACCCAGTACTTC. The gene calls are TRBV20-1 and TRBJ2-5, with D possibly matching TRBD1 (5 bases). CDR1 and CDR2 from the germline V gene are DFQATT and SNEGSKA (reference sequence). V shed 3 bases and J shed 2 bases, with 7 bases lying between them. This CDR3 comprises 12 residues.

This clonotype was counted a few times. This chain links TRBV12-3 or TRBV12-4 with TRBJ2-3; 7 bases map to TRBD2. J was trimmed by 0 bases and V by 2 bases; bases with no gene match: 2. This CDR3 is built from 15 residues. This CDR3 is CASSLSSGSTDTQYF. CDR3 nucleotide sequence: TGTGCCAGCAGTTTATCTAGCGGTAGCACAGATACGCAGTATTTT.

The genes are TRBV24-1 and TRBJ2-7; the D gene is possibly TRBD1 (5 bases). CDR3 length: 18 amino acids. V was cut by 0 bases and J by 6 bases, with 23 bases left in between. Germline CDR1 is KGHDR and CDR2 is SFDVKD. The CDR3 loop is CATSDLQAGHPPWVEQYF. Here the CDR3 DNA reads TGTGCCACCAGTGATTTGCAAGCCGGACACCCCCCTTGGGTCGAGCAGTACTTC.

This clonotype was picked up a small number of times. The rearrangement links TRBV6-5 to TRBJ2-1; unclear D gene. The CDR3 extends over 13 amino acids. V shed 7 bases and J shed 6 bases, with 13 bases lying between them. Germline-derived CDR1 and CDR2 are MNHEY and SVGAGI. Here the CDR3 DNA reads TGTGCCAGCAATGGATGGGGTGGCAATGAGCAGTTCTTC. Encoded protein: CASNGWGGNEQFF.

This clonotype appeared a few times. The rearrangement uses TRBV20-1 and TRBJ2-5; D is unresolved. CDR1 DFQATT and CDR2 SNEGSKA come from the germline V gene (reference sequence). V lost 4 bases and J 5 bases, leaving 11 bases between the germline ends. This CDR3 spans 12 amino acids. Written as DNA, the CDR3 is TGCAGTGCTAAAGGTATTGGGGAGACCCAGTACTTC. Translated: CSAKGIGETQYF.

This clonotype has more than one count but fewer than ten. The rearrangement joins TRBV5-1 to TRBJ2-3; no clear D. The CDR3 contains 16 residues. V was trimmed by 0 bases and J by 0 bases, leaving 11 bases between them. Per the germline V gene, CDR1 is SGHRS and CDR2 is YFSETQ. The CDR3 is CASSLAVGSSTDTQYF. The CDR3, as DNA: TGCGCCAGCAGCTTGGCCGTAGGGTCGAGCACAGATACGCAGTATTTT.